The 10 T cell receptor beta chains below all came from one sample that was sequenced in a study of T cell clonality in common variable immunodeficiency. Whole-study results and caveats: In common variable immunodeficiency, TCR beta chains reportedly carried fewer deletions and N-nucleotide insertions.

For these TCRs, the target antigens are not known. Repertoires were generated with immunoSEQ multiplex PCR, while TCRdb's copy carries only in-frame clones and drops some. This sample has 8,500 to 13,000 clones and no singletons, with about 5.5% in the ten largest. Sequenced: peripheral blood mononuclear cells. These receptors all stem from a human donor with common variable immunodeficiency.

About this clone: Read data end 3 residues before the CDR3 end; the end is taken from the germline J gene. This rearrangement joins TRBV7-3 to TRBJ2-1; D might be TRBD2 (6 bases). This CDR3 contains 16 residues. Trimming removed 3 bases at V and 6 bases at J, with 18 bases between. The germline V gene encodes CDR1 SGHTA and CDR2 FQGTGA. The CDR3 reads CASSLVMMAGSNEQFF. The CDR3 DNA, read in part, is TGTGCCAGCAGCTTGGTCATGATGGCGGGGAGCAATGAG.

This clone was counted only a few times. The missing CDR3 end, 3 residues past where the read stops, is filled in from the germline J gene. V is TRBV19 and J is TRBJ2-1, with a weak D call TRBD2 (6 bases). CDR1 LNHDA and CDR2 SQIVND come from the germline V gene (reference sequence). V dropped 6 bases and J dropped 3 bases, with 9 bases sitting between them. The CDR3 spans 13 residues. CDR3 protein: CASSRDFYNEQFF. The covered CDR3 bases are TGTGCCAGTAGCAGGGACTTCTACAATGAG. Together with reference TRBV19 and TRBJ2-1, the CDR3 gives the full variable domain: DGGITQSPKYLFRKEGQNVTLSCEQNLNHDAMYWYRQDPGQGLRLIYYSQIVNDFQKGDIAEGYSVSREKKESFPLTVTSAQKNPTAFYLCASSRDFYNEQFFGPGTRLTVL.

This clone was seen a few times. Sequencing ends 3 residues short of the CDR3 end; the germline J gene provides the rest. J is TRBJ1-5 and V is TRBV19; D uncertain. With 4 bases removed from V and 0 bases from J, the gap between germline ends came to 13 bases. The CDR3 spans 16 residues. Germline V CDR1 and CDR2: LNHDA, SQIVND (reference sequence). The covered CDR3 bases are TGTGCCAGTAGTACCCGGACGGACTTTAGCAATCAGCCC. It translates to CASSTRTDFSNQP. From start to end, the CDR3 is CASSTRTDFSNQPQHF.

The part of the CDR3 DNA that was read is TGTGCCAGCAGCTTAGCTCCAGGGGCCGGGGAGACC. It yields the protein CASSLAPGAGET. The full CDR3 reads CASSLAPGAGETQYF. V is TRBV7-3 and J is TRBJ2-5, with D possibly being TRBD1 (6 bases). The read comes to an end 3 residues before the CDR3 does, leaving the germline J gene to fill in the end. This CDR3 comprises 15 residues. CDR1 and CDR2 (germline): SGHTA, FQGTGA. V lost 2 bases, J lost 5 bases, and 15 bases lay in between.

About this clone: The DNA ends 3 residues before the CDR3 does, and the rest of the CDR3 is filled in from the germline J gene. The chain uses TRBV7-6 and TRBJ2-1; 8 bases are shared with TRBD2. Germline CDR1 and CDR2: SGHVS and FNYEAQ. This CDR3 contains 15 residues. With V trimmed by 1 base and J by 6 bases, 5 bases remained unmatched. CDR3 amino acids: CASSLGLAGLNEQFF. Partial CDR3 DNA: TGTGCCAGCAGCTTAGGGCTAGCGGGCCTCAATGAG.

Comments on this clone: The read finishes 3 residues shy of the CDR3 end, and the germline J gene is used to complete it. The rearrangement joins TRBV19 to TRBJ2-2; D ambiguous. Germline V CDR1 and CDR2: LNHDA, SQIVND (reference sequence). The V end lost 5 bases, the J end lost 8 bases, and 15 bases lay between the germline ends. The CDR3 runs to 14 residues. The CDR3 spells CASSPPPTAGELFF. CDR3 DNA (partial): TGTGCCAGTAGTCCCCCACCAACAGCTGGGGAG.

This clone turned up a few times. CDR3 bases read: TGTGCCAGCAAATTGGGAGACAGAACGTACCAAGAGACC. As protein: CASKLGDRTYQET. The full-length CDR3 reads as CASKLGDRTYQETQYF. J is TRBJ2-5 and V is TRBV6-2 or TRBV6-3, with D perhaps given as TRBD1 or TRBD2 (5 bases each). Read coverage stops 3 residues before the CDR3 terminus; the germline J gene supplies the remainder. V was clipped by 7 bases and J by 0 bases, with 18 bases between them. Germline V gene sequence: CDR1 MNHEY, CDR2 SVGEGT. The length of the CDR3 is 16 residues.

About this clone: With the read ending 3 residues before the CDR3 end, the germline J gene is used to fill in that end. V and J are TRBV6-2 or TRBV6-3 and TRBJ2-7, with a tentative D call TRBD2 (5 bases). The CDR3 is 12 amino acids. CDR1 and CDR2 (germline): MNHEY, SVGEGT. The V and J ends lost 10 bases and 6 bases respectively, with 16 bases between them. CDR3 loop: CAIQRGESEQYF. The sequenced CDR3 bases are TGTGCCATACAACGGGGAGAATCCGAG.

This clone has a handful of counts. The CDR3 region is CAWSAGRGNQPQHF. The CDR3 DNA, read in part, is TGTGCCTGGAGCGCCGGTAGGGGGAATCAGCCC. This chain joins TRBV30 and TRBJ1-5; perhaps TRBD1 as D (6 bases). The read halts 3 residues ahead of the CDR3 end, with the missing end drawn from the germline J gene. Trimming took 3 bases from V and 4 from J, leaving 13 bases between them. The CDR3 covers 14 residues. Germline CDR1 is GTSNPN and CDR2 is SVGIG (reference sequence).

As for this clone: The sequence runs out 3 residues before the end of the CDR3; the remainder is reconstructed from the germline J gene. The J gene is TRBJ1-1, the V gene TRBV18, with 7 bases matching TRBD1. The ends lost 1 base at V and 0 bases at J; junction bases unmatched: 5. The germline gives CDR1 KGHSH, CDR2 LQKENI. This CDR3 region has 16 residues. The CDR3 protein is CASSPRDSLMNTEAFF. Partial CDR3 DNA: TGTGCCAGCTCACCACGGGACAGTCTCATGAACACTGAA.